This T cell receptor beta chain was identified during a study of T cell changes during pregnancy in multiple sclerosis. V dropped 7 bases and J dropped 7; count of bases not matched to a gene: 5. From germline, CDR1 is SQVTM and CDR2 ANQGSEA. CDR3 length equals 12 residues. Method: immunoSEQ multiplex PCR; TCRdb's copy keeps in-frame clones and lacks some. Of some 21,000 clones listed, less than 95% are singletons. This chain joins TRBV29-1 and TRBJ1-4; 8 bases line up with TRBD1. This TCR derives from a female donor with multiple sclerosis, enrolled in a pregnancy study. The sample in question was CD4+ T cells from peripheral blood mononuclear cells, obtained in the third trimester of pregnancy. This CDR3 reads CSGRQGTEKLFF. In nucleotides, the CDR3 is TGCAGCGGCCGACAGGGGACTGAAAAACTGTTTTTT.